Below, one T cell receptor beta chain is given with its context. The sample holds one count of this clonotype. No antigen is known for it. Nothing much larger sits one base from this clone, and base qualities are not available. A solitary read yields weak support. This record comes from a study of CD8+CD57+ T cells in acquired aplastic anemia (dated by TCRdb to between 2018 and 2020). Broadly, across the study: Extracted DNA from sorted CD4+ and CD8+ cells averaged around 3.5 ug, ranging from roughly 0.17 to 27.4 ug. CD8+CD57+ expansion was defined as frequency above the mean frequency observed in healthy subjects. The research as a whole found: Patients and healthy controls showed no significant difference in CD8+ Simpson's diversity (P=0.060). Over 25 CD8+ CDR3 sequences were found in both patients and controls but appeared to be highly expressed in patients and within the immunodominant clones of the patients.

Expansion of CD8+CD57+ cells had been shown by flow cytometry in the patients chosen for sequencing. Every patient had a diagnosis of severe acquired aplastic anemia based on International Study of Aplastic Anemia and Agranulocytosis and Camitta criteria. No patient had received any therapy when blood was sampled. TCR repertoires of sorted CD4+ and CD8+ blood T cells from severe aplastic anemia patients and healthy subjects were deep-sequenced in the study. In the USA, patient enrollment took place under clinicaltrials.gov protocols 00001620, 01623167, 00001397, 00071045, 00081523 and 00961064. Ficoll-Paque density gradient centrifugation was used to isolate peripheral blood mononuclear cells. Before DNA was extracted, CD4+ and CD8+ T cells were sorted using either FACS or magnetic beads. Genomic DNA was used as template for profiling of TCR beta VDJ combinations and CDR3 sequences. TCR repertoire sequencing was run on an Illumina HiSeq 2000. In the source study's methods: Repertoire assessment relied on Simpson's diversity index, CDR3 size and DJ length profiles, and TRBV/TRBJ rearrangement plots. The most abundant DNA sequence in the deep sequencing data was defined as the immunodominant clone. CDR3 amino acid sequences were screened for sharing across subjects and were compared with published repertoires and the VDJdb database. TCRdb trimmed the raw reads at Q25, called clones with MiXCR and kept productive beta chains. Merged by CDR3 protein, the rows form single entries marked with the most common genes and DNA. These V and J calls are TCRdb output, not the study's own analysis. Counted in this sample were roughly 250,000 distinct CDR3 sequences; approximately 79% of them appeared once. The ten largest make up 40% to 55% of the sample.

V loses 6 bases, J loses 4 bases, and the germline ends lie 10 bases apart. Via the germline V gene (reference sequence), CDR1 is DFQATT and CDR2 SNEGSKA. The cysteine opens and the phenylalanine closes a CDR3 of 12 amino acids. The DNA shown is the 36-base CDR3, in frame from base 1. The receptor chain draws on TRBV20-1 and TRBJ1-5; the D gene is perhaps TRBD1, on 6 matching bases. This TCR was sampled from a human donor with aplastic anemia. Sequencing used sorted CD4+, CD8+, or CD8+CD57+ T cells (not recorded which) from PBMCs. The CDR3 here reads CSAAGQNQPQHF. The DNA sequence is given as TGCAGTGCGGCTGGACAGAATCAGCCCCAGCATTTT.